This section outlines one T cell receptor (beta chain) sequence together with its context. The entry originates in a study of blood T cell repertoires in COVID-19. In the study overall: Italy, Spain and the United States were the sources of the convalescent and acute COVID-19 samples. From T cells, B-cell-depleted T cells, or PBMCs came the material, which was cDNA or gDNA.

Under the authors' procedure: Amplification with reference gene primers provided the estimates of nucleated cell counts. Sequencing was performed with immunoSEQ multiplex PCR; in TCRdb, only in-frame clones are kept and a portion is missing. Clonal size and the V and J genes are those of that table, whereas D and trimming came from the DNA. This table holds about 180,000 clones, 70% to 90% found once. V lost 0 bases and J 6 bases, leaving 10 bases between the germline ends. Germline-derived CDR1 and CDR2 are SGHKS and YYEKEE (reference sequence). The CDR3 covers 14 residues. The TCR comes from a human donor with active or convalescent COVID-19. The donor label of this sample is uncertain. This sequence joins TRBV5-5 and TRBJ2-4; tentatively, D is TRBD1 (6 bases). Source material: peripheral blood. The CDR3, as DNA: TGTGCCAGCAGCTTGGTGGCAGGGGCAAACATTCAGTACTTC. It translates to CASSLVAGANIQYF. The complete variable domain, with remaining parts taken from reference TRBV5-5 and TRBJ2-4, reads DAGVTQSPTHLIKTRGQQVTLRCSPISGHKSVSWYQQVLGQGPQFIFQYYEKEERGRGNFPDRFSARQFPNYSSELNVNALLLGDSALYLCASSLVAGANIQYFGAGTRLSVL.